These 26 T cell receptor beta chains were sequenced from one sample in a study of OX40 agonist ivuxolimab in advanced cancers. Clones were read by immunoSEQ multiplex PCR, and TCRdb kept only the in-frame ones, dropping some. The table includes about 83,000 clones, about nine tenths detected once. The sample here was CD4+ or CD8+ T cells sorted from blood, taken in a trial of the OX40 agonist ivuxolimab. All receptors derive from an adult with an advanced solid tumor such as melanoma, head and neck, liver or kidney cancer.

The V and J genes are TRBV18 and TRBJ1-1; no firm D call. Trimming took 2 bases from V and 8 from J, leaving 12 bases between them. This CDR3 is 13 amino acids long. Germline assignment: CDR1 KGHSH and CDR2 LQKENI. The CDR3, as DNA: TGTGCCAGCTCACCAGCAGAGGGAGACGAAGCTTTCTTT. This encodes CASSPAEGDEAFF.

V usage is TRBV5-4 and J usage is TRBJ2-3, with 7 bases identical to TRBD2. Germline trimming cut 0 bases from V and 4 bases from J; bases unmatched to any gene: 14. Germline V gene sequence: CDR1 SGHNT, CDR2 YYREEE (reference sequence). CDR3 length: 18 amino acids. CDR3 region: CASSLGPPPGGGSDTQYF. CDR3 nucleotides: TGTGCCAGCAGCTTGGGCCCCCCGCCTGGCGGGGGTTCAGATACGCAGTATTTT.

This clone was observed once. The chain carries TRBV28 and TRBJ2-7; 11 bases are a match to TRBD1. In germline, CDR1 is MDHEN, CDR2 SYDVKM. The CDR3 has 15 amino acids. The J segment lost 3 bases and the V segment lost 6 bases, leaving 7 bases of the junction unmatched. Here the CDR3 DNA reads TGTGCCAGCAGCCGGACAGGGGGCGGGAGCTACGAGCAGTACTTC. This gives the protein CASSRTGGGSYEQYF. Full variable domain (missing parts from reference TRBV28 and TRBJ2-7): DVKVTQSSRYLVKRTGEKVFLECVQDMDHENMFWYRQDPGLGLRLIYFSYDVKMKEKGDIPEGYSVSREKKERFSLILESASTNQTSMYLCASSRTGGGSYEQYFGPGTRLTVT.

The chain joins TRBV19 to TRBJ1-5, with 7 bases lining up with TRBD1. There are 14 residues in the CDR3. Looked up from germline, CDR1 is LNHDA and CDR2 is SQIVND (reference sequence). V shed 11 bases and J 5 bases; nucleotides not matched to a gene: 12. The CDR3 here is CAAEGQGVYQPQHF. In DNA, the CDR3 is TGTGCCGCCGAGGGGCAGGGGGTTTATCAGCCCCAGCATTTT.

CDR3 residues: CASSPLTGPSSGANVLTF. In nucleotides, the CDR3 is TGTGCCAGCTCACCACTCACGGGGCCCTCCTCTGGGGCCAACGTCCTGACTTTC. The chain combines TRBV18 with TRBJ2-6; TRBD1 or TRBD2 may be the D gene (5 bases each). CDR1 KGHSH and CDR2 LQKENI come from the germline V gene. CDR3 size: 18 residues. V was clipped by 1 base and J by 0 bases, with 13 bases between them.

The chain joins TRBV6-5 to TRBJ1-1; 8 bases are a match to TRBD1. V was pared by 4 bases and J by 1 base, with 5 bases of the junction left unmatched. CDR1 and CDR2 from the germline V gene are MNHEY and SVGAGI. The CDR3 length is 15 residues. This chain's CDR3 is CASSFGQGGNTEAFF. As DNA, the CDR3 is TGTGCCAGCAGTTTCGGACAGGGCGGGAACACTGAAGCTTTCTTT.

The chain's CDR3 is CASSSQGNSNQPQHF. In DNA, the CDR3 is TGTGCCAGCAGCTCACAGGGTAATAGCAATCAGCCCCAGCATTTT. The chain uses TRBV7-2 and TRBJ1-5, with a possible D match to TRBD1 (6 bases). V was trimmed by 4 bases and J by 0 bases, leaving 10 bases between them. The CDR3 spans 15 residues. The germline CDR1 and CDR2 sequences are SGHTA and FQGNSA.

The chain couples TRBV6-1 to TRBJ2-3, with TRBD2 as a possible D gene (5 bases). The V gene's germline CDR1 is MNHNS and CDR2 SASEGT. Trimming took off 4 bases at V and 5 bases at J, with 13 bases between the two ends. The CDR3 sequence is 14 residues long. The CDR3 DNA reads as TGTGCCAGCAGTGGGCTAGCTTCTGTAGATACGCAGTATTTT. This codes for CASSGLASVDTQYF.

The gene calls are TRBV5-6 and TRBJ1-1, with D tentatively TRBD1 (5 bases). V was cut by 0 bases and J by 2 bases, with 14 bases left in between. From germline, CDR1 is SGHDT and CDR2 YYEEEE. The CDR3 runs to 16 residues. The CDR3 spells CASSLALGRDNTEAFF. CDR3 in DNA: TGTGCCAGCAGCTTGGCCTTGGGCAGGGATAACACTGAAGCTTTCTTT.

The CDR3: CASSSGGSSYEQYF. The CDR3 bases are TGTGCCAGCAGCTCGGGGGGGAGCTCCTACGAGCAGTACTTC. The chain combines TRBV7-2 with TRBJ2-7; 8 bases match TRBD2. J lost 0 bases, V lost 4 bases, and 2 bases had no gene match. The CDR3 totals 14 residues. Germline V gene lookup returns CDR1 SGHTA and CDR2 FQGNSA.

The rearrangement uses TRBV5-5 and TRBJ2-3; TRBD2 agrees at 8 bases. This CDR3 is built from 17 residues. Trimming cost V 3 bases and J 1 base; bases outside gene matches: 10. Germline CDR1 and CDR2: SGHKS and YYEKEE (reference sequence). The CDR3 DNA is TGTGCCAGCAGCTCCCTTACTAGCGGTTTACGCACAGATACGCAGTATTTT. Protein product: CASSSLTSGLRTDTQYF.

This sequence joins TRBV29-1 and TRBJ2-6, with 11 nucleotides matching TRBD1. J gave up 4 bases and V 3 bases, and 5 bases lay outside the gene matches. CDR3 length equals 16 residues. The germline CDR1 and CDR2 sequences are SQVTM and ANQGSEA. The CDR3 is CSVEGDRGAGANVLTF. The CDR3 nucleotides are TGCAGCGTTGAGGGGGACAGGGGGGCCGGGGCCAACGTCCTGACTTTC.

The V call is TRBV5-4, the J call TRBJ1-2; tentatively, D is TRBD1 (6 bases). Between the trimmed V and J ends, which lost 6 bases and 6 bases, there was a span of 15 bases. This CDR3 region has 13 residues. Germline CDR1 reads SGHNT; CDR2 reads YYREEE (reference sequence). CDR3 DNA sequence: TGTGCCAGCACAATAAGGGGGAGTCATGGCTACACCTTC. Translating it yields CASTIRGSHGYTF. The complete variable domain, with remaining parts taken from reference TRBV5-4 and TRBJ1-2, reads ETGVTQSPTHLIKTRGQQVTLRCSSQSGHNTVSWYQQALGQGPQFIFQYYREEENGRGNFPPRFSGLQFPNYSSELNVNALELDDSALYLCASTIRGSHGYTFGSGTRLTVV.

The gene calls are TRBV11-3 and TRBJ1-2, with 7 positions matching TRBD1. CDR1 and CDR2 from the germline V gene are SGHNT and YENEEA. The CDR3 runs 13 residues. Germline trimming cut 5 bases from V and 4 bases from J; bases unmatched to any gene: 4. The DNA for the CDR3 is TGTGCCAGCAGCCTCGACAGGGCCTATGGCTACACCTTC. Amino acids: CASSLDRAYGYTF. Full variable domain (outside the CDR3, taken from reference TRBV11-3 and TRBJ1-2): EAGVVQSPRYKIIEKKQPVAFWCNPISGHNTLYWYLQNLGQGPELLIRYENEEAVDDSQLPKDRFSAERLKGVDSTLKIQPAELGDSAVYLCASSLDRAYGYTFGSGTRLTVV.

The chain has TRBV11-3 and TRBJ2-7, with D hard to call. The germline CDR1 and CDR2 sequences are SGHNT and YENEEA. Trimming left V 5 bases short and J 2 bases short, with 10 bases between. This CDR3 has 13 residues. This chain's CDR3 is CASSRWTAYEQYF. DNA for the CDR3: TGTGCCAGCAGCCGATGGACGGCCTACGAGCAGTACTTC.

The rearrangement uses TRBV5-1 and TRBJ2-7; D is perhaps TRBD1 or TRBD2 (5 bases each). The CDR3 totals 16 residues. In germline, CDR1 is SGHRS, CDR2 YFSETQ. Trimming shortened V by 4 bases and J by 2 bases, and 19 bases separated the two germline ends. The CDR3 DNA reads TGCGCCAGCAGCCCGGGATTTTGGGGCAGTCCCTACGAGCAGTACTTC. This encodes CASSPGFWGSPYEQYF.

This chain links TRBV5-5 with TRBJ2-2; D assignment may be TRBD1 or TRBD2 (5 bases each). This CDR3 comprises 13 residues. From germline, CDR1 is SGHKS and CDR2 YYEKEE (reference sequence). Trimming stripped 7 bases from V and 5 bases from J, with 12 bases between. CDR3: CASLPWGTGELFF. The CDR3 DNA sequence: TGTGCCAGCCTGCCCTGGGGGACCGGGGAGCTGTTTTTT.

This rearrangement joins TRBV5-1 to TRBJ2-3; 8 bases are a match to TRBD2. The CDR3 runs to 14 residues. Germline CDR1 is SGHRS and CDR2 is YFSETQ. Trimming at V came to 7 bases and at J to 3 bases, leaving 7 bases not matched to a gene. The CDR3 DNA reads as TGCGCCAGCTACGGGGGGGCGACGACAGATACGCAGTATTTT. Protein: CASYGGATTDTQYF.

The chain recombines TRBV2 with TRBJ1-5; weak D call: TRBD1 (6 bases). The V and J ends lost 3 bases and 5 bases respectively, with 17 bases between them. CDR3 length: 16 residues. Germline CDR1 SNHLY, CDR2 FYNNEI. The CDR3 DNA reads as TGTGCCAGCAGTGAGAGGGGAGGGGGGGTATATCAGCCCCAGCATTTT. It is translated as CASSERGGGVYQPQHF.

The chain links TRBV28 to TRBJ1-5, with 8 positions matching TRBD1. This CDR3 is built from 15 residues. Per germline, CDR1 MDHEN and CDR2 SYDVKM. Trimming cost V 7 bases and J 6 bases; bases outside gene matches: 11. CDR3 bases: TGTGCCAGCACCTTCTCAACAGGGGGAGTTCAGCCCCAGCATTTT. Translation: CASTFSTGGVQPQHF.

This chain joins TRBV10-3 and TRBJ2-3; 7 bases are a match to TRBD1. The germline gives CDR1 ENHRY, CDR2 SYGVKD. The CDR3 extends over 12 amino acids. J was trimmed by 3 bases and V by 10 bases; bases with no gene match: 4. The CDR3 region is CATGQETDTQYF. For the CDR3, the DNA is TGTGCCACTGGACAGGAGACAGATACGCAGTATTTT.

The chain is built from TRBV5-1 and TRBJ1-4; 8 bases agree with TRBD1. Looked up from germline, CDR1 is SGHRS and CDR2 is YFSETQ. The J segment lost 5 bases and the V segment lost 0 bases, leaving 0 bases of the junction unmatched. The CDR3 length is 14 residues. Here the CDR3 DNA reads TGCGCCAGCAGCTTGGGGACAGGGAATGAAAAACTGTTTTTT. It is translated as CASSLGTGNEKLFF. The entire variable domain, with the rest obtained from reference TRBV5-1 and TRBJ1-4, is as follows: KAGVTQTPRYLIKTRGQQVTLSCSPISGHRSVSWYQQTPGQGLQFLFEYFSETQRNKGNFPGRFSGRQFSNSRSEMNVSTLELGDSALYLCASSLGTGNEKLFFGSGTQLSVL.

This sequence joins TRBV6-6 and TRBJ1-6; 8 bases are shared with TRBD1. Germline CDR1 is MNHNY and CDR2 is SVGAGI (reference sequence). V shed 4 bases, J shed 5 bases, and the junction held 4 bases outside the gene matches. The CDR3 length is 15 residues. CDR3 sequence (DNA): TGTGCCAGCAGTTCCCAGGGGGCCCATAATTCACCCCTCCACTTT. Translated, it gives CASSSQGAHNSPLHF.

The rearrangement joins TRBV29-1 to TRBJ1-2; 7 bases line up with TRBD1. Germline CDR1 is SQVTM and CDR2 is ANQGSEA. V trimming: 7 bases; J trimming: 4 bases; junction bases outside the gene matches: 9. The CDR3 has 13 amino acids. The CDR3, as DNA: TGCAGCGGTGGAGGGGGCGCCGGCTATGGCTACACCTTC. This gives the protein CSGGGGAGYGYTF.

The rearrangement joins TRBV14 to TRBJ2-7; D assignment may be TRBD1 or TRBD2 (5 bases each). The germline V gene has CDR1 SGHDN and CDR2 FVKESK. This CDR3 has 16 amino acids. The ends were cut back, 1 base at V and 6 bases at J, with 19 bases in the middle. The CDR3 nucleotides are TGTGCCAGCAGCCAAGGGGGGTCTGGCCGAAGGGTCGAGCAGTACTTC. Translating it yields CASSQGGSGRRVEQYF.

The chain recombines TRBV19 with TRBJ1-5, with TRBD1 identical over 11 bases. The germline V gene has CDR1 LNHDA and CDR2 SQIVND (reference sequence). J gave up 1 base and V 4 bases, and 6 bases lay outside the gene matches. The CDR3 totals 17 residues. The CDR3 bases are TGTGCCAGTAGTAGTGGGACAGGGGGAGGGAGCAATCAGCCCCAGCATTTT. Its translation is CASSSGTGGGSNQPQHF.